This T cell receptor beta chain comes out of a study of T cells expressing NK-cell markers. The study's findings and limits: In a handful of donors, dominant CD3+CD56+NKG2C+ clones formed about 1.0-7.5% of CD8+ cells.

A 5'RACE template switching approach incorporating UMIs was used to make TCR beta cDNA. With the 5' RACE reads reprocessed, TCRdb shows one record per CDR3 protein and no DNA. Listed are about 460,000 distinct CDR3 sequences; under 1.5% falls within the top ten. Germline CDR1 reads ENHRY; CDR2 reads SYGVKD. CDR3 length equals 13 residues. About this clonotype itself: Its antigen remains unknown.

The chain has TRBV10-3 and TRBJ1-2; TCRdb proposes TRBD1, but this gene call is untestable without DNA. The source is a woman aged 45 to 65 in good health. Specimen: blood T cells: a sorted CD56 or NKG2C T cell subset, CD4+ or CD8+ T cells, or bulk PBMC T cells (not recorded which). CDR3 protein: CAISPDTDYGYTF.